The 32 T cell receptor beta chains presented below share a single source sample, sequenced in a study of identical twins. TCRdb reprocessed the 5' RACE reads via MiXCR and lists one record per CDR3 protein. The data show approximately 600,000 distinct CDR3 sequences, with approximately 10% seen just once and under 3.5% held by the top ten. In addition, the sample was reused for a study of yellow fever vaccine responses in identical twins.

Sequenced input: PBMCs. These receptors were taken from a young woman in good health.

There are many counts of this clonotype. The J gene is TRBJ2-7, the V gene TRBV5-1; D gene uncertain. Trimming took 0 bases from V and 3 from J, leaving 7 bases between them. There are 13 residues in the CDR3. Germline CDR1 is SGHRS and CDR2 is YFSETQ. In DNA, the CDR3 is TGCGCCAGCAGCTTGGACGGCCTCTACGAGCAGTACTTC. Protein sequence: CASSLDGLYEQYF.

This chain joins TRBV6-1 and TRBJ2-3; tentative D call: TRBD2 (5 bases). Per germline, CDR1 MNHNS and CDR2 SASEGT. Trimming removed 8 bases from V and 4 bases from J, with 16 bases in between. The CDR3 runs 14 residues. The CDR3 loop is CASGPTRVSDTQYF. The CDR3 coding sequence is TGTGCCAGCGGACCTACTAGAGTTTCAGATACGCAGTATTTT.

The V and J genes are TRBV29-1 and TRBJ2-7, with a tentative D call TRBD1 (5 bases). CDR1 and CDR2 (germline): SQVTM, ANQGSEA. The CDR3 sequence is 13 residues long. Trimming removed 4 bases from V and 0 bases from J, with 10 bases in between. CDR3 nucleotide sequence: TGCAGCGTTGTACAGGACCGCTCCTACGAGCAGTACTTC. Translation gives CSVVQDRSYEQYF.

This clonotype was picked up many times. The chain joins TRBV12-3 or TRBV12-4 to TRBJ1-6; D gene ambiguous. The CDR3 extends over 13 amino acids. V was shortened by 5 bases and J by 9 bases, with 11 bases between the two germline ends. Here the CDR3 DNA reads TGTGCCAGCAGTGCCGGGATGGGTTCACCCCTCCACTTT. This translates into CASSAGMGSPLHF.

This clonotype was seen many times. The chain links TRBV2 to TRBJ2-1; possible D gene TRBD2, 7 bases. The V end was cut by 8 bases, the J end by 2 bases, with 16 bases between. Germline CDR1 SNHLY, CDR2 FYNNEI. This CDR3 region has 15 residues. The CDR3 spells CASGEGGRAYNEQFF. CDR3 DNA: TGTGCCAGCGGAGAGGGGGGGCGGGCCTACAATGAGCAGTTCTTC.

At least ten counts were recorded for this clonotype. The chain uses TRBV6-5 and TRBJ2-5, with no clear D. The ends were cut back, 0 bases at V and 1 base at J, with 9 bases in the middle. CDR1 MNHEY and CDR2 SVGAGI come from the germline V gene. The CDR3 consists of 15 residues. The chain's CDR3 is CASSYSVDFQETQYF. The CDR3 DNA follows: TGTGCCAGCAGTTACTCGGTCGACTTCCAAGAGACCCAGTACTTC.

There are many counts of this clonotype. The rearrangement uses TRBV12-3 or TRBV12-4 and TRBJ2-7; tentative D call: TRBD1 (6 bases). The germline V and J ends were trimmed by 3 bases and 5 bases, with 14 bases remaining between them. The CDR3 contains 14 residues. CDR3 bases: TGTGCCAGCAGTTTCTCAGGGGATTCCGACGAGCAGTACTTC. Its protein product is CASSFSGDSDEQYF.

The CDR3 DNA reads as TGTGCCAGCAGTCCCGGGGCCGAGCTCCACAATGAGCAGTTCTTC. Its protein is CASSPGAELHNEQFF. The rearrangement joins TRBV28 to TRBJ2-1, with D perhaps assigned TRBD1 or TRBD2 (5 bases each). V was trimmed by 5 bases and J by 5 bases, leaving 16 bases between them. The CDR3 loop spans 15 amino acids. Germline lookup yields CDR1 MDHEN and CDR2 SYDVKM.

Many counts were recorded for this clonotype. J is TRBJ2-1 and V is TRBV5-1, with 10 bases aligning to TRBD2. CDR1 is SGHRS and CDR2 is YFSETQ in the germline V gene. V lost 4 bases to trimming and J lost 4 bases; unmatched junction nucleotides: 2. The CDR3 runs to 14 residues. For the CDR3, the DNA is TGCGCCAGCAGCAGCGGGGGGGATTACAATGAGCAGTTCTTC. Translated: CASSSGGDYNEQFF. Looking up the rest from reference TRBV5-1 and TRBJ2-1 gives the full variable domain: KAGVTQTPRYLIKTRGQQVTLSCSPISGHRSVSWYQQTPGQGLQFLFEYFSETQRNKGNFPGRFSGRQFSNSRSEMNVSTLELGDSALYLCASSSGGDYNEQFFGPGTRLTVL.

The J gene is TRBJ1-1, the V gene TRBV20-1; D call uncertain. CDR3 length: 14 amino acids. Germline lookup yields CDR1 DFQATT and CDR2 SNEGSKA (reference sequence). Trimming took off 4 bases at V and 3 bases at J, with 15 bases between the two ends. The CDR3 here is CSATRLGIHTEAFF. CDR3 sequence (DNA): TGCAGTGCTACCCGATTAGGAATCCACACTGAAGCTTTCTTT.

This clonotype turned up a few times. The chain has TRBV9 and TRBJ2-1; weak D call: TRBD2 (6 bases). This CDR3 has 14 residues. Germline V gene data show CDR1 as SGDLS and CDR2 as YYNGEE. V was cut by 0 bases and J by 10 bases, with 14 bases left in between. CDR3 DNA: TGTGCCAGCAGCGTAGTCGGGAGCCAATCAGAGCAGTTCTTC. Its protein product is CASSVVGSQSEQFF.

In this sample, this clonotype turned up a few times. This chain joins TRBV2 and TRBJ2-3, with TRBD1 identical over 10 bases. This CDR3 is 15 amino acids long. Trimming cost V 6 bases and J 3 bases; bases outside gene matches: 6. Germline lookup yields CDR1 SNHLY and CDR2 FYNNEI. This CDR3 reads CASRRDRGGTDTQYF. The CDR3 nucleotides read TGTGCCAGCAGGAGGGACAGGGGCGGGACAGATACGCAGTATTTT.

Only a few counts were recorded for this clonotype. The CDR3 DNA reads as TGTGCACTCACAGGGGTTCGTACCGGGGAGCTGTTTTTT. Its translation is CALTGVRTGELFF. This rearrangement joins TRBV7-6 to TRBJ2-2; 7 bases line up with TRBD1. The CDR3 is made up of 13 amino acids. Germline V gene sequence: CDR1 SGHVS, CDR2 FNYEAQ.

In this sample, this clonotype turned up many times. J is TRBJ1-1 and V is TRBV29-1; D might be TRBD1 (6 bases). This CDR3 has 11 residues. Germline-derived CDR1 and CDR2 are SQVTM and ANQGSEA. V lost 6 bases to trimming and J lost 3 bases, with 8 bases between them. The CDR3 here is CSVDSYTEAFF. CDR3 nucleotides: TGCAGCGTGGACAGCTACACTGAAGCTTTCTTT.

The sample holds a few counts of this clonotype. The V call is TRBV12-3 or TRBV12-4, the J call TRBJ2-1, with 12 bases lining up with TRBD2. V lost 6 bases, J lost 6 bases, and 9 bases stayed unmatched. The CDR3 totals 16 residues. The CDR3 region has the DNA TGTGCCAGCAGCACACCGCGACTAGCGGGGGTCAATGAGCAGTTCTTC. It yields the protein CASSTPRLAGVNEQFF.

This clonotype came up a few times. CDR3 sequence reads: CASSLVSGGTLPSYNEQFF. The CDR3 region has the DNA TGTGCCAGCAGCTTGGTTAGCGGGGGGACTCTACCCTCCTACAATGAGCAGTTCTTC. The chain uses TRBV5-6 and TRBJ2-1; 10 nucleotides agree with TRBD2. Germline lookup yields CDR1 SGHDT and CDR2 YYEEEE. The junction had 9 bases not matched to a gene; V was cut back by 0 bases and J by 0 bases. CDR3 length equals 19 residues. The whole variable domain, filled in from reference TRBV5-6 and TRBJ2-1, reads DAGVTQSPTHLIKTRGQQVTLRCSPKSGHDTVSWYQQALGQGPQFIFQYYEEEERQRGNFPDRFSGHQFPNYSSELNVNALLLGDSALYLCASSLVSGGTLPSYNEQFFGPGTRLTVL.

The chain has TRBV5-1 and TRBJ2-1; unclear D gene. Looked up from germline, CDR1 is SGHRS and CDR2 is YFSETQ. This CDR3 has 15 residues. Trimming cost V 0 bases and J 3 bases, with 10 bases left between them. CDR3 bases: TGCGCCAGCAGCTTGGGCAACCCGGGCTACAATGAGCAGTTCTTC. Residues: CASSLGNPGYNEQFF.

This clonotype was found many times. V usage is TRBV7-2 and J usage is TRBJ1-6, with a tentative D call TRBD1 (5 bases). Germline CDR1 and CDR2: SGHTA and FQGNSA. With 1 base removed from V and 7 bases from J, the gap between germline ends came to 11 bases. The CDR3 runs 15 residues. In nucleotides, the CDR3 is TGTGCCAGCAGCTTAGGTCCAGGGTGGAATTCACCCCTCCACTTT. Encoded protein: CASSLGPGWNSPLHF.

This clonotype came up a few times. The CDR3 loop is CASSSDSDTQYF. The CDR3 bases are TGTGCCAGCAGCTCCGACAGTGATACGCAGTATTTT. The V and J genes are TRBV7-9 and TRBJ2-3, with a possible D match to TRBD1 (5 bases). V was trimmed by 4 bases and J by 6 bases, leaving 8 bases between them. The CDR3 length is 12 residues. Per germline, CDR1 SEHNR and CDR2 FQNEAQ (reference sequence).

The chain employs TRBV29-1 and TRBJ2-2, with 9 bases matching TRBD1. Germline CDR1 and CDR2: SQVTM and ANQGSEA. J gave up 6 bases and V 7 bases, and 6 bases lay outside the gene matches. This CDR3 spans 13 amino acids. The CDR3 region is CSGGTGPSGELFF. CDR3 in DNA: TGCAGCGGGGGGACAGGGCCCTCCGGGGAGCTGTTTTTT.

Details on this clonotype: Likely a read error: the CDR3 ends without its conserved phenylalanine or tryptophan. The gene calls are TRBV4-2 and TRBJ2-6; D assignment may be TRBD1 or TRBD2 (5 bases each). Germline-derived CDR1 and CDR2 are LGHNA and YNFKEQ. The CDR3 sequence is 16 residues long. The ends were cut back, 4 bases at V and 4 bases at J, with 14 bases in the middle. The CDR3 here is CASSPRLGAGANVLTS. The CDR3 DNA reads TGTGCCAGCAGCCCACGTCTCGGGGCCGGGGCCAACGTCCTGACTTCC.

The chain is built from TRBV12-3 or TRBV12-4 and TRBJ2-7, with D tentatively TRBD2 (6 bases). This CDR3 comprises 16 residues. The V and J ends lost 2 bases and 2 bases respectively, with 16 bases between them. The CDR3 is CASSLFGLKVPYEQYF. CDR3 bases: TGTGCCAGCAGTTTATTTGGACTAAAAGTCCCCTACGAGCAGTACTTC.

In its sample, this clonotype was seen many times. The chain links TRBV5-1 to TRBJ1-4; TRBD1 might be the D (5 bases). CDR1 and CDR2 from the germline V gene are SGHRS and YFSETQ. V lost 4 bases and J lost 4, with 14 bases in between. The CDR3 has 15 residues. The chain's CDR3 is CASSLLMGLNEKLFF. The DNA of the CDR3 is TGCGCCAGCAGCCTCTTAATGGGGCTTAATGAAAAACTGTTTTTT.

This clonotype was counted ten times or more. The chain carries TRBV29-1 and TRBJ2-1, with TRBD2 matching over 8 bases. The CDR3 consists of 13 residues. With V trimmed by 7 bases and J by 2 bases, 4 bases remained unmatched. Germline V gene lookup returns CDR1 SQVTM and CDR2 ANQGSEA. The CDR3 DNA reads TGCAGCGGTCAGCGGGAGACCTACAATGAGCAGTTCTTC. It yields the protein CSGQRETYNEQFF.

The J gene is TRBJ2-6, the V gene TRBV9; D is tentatively TRBD1 or TRBD2 (6 bases each). V shed 3 bases and J shed 0 bases, with 16 bases lying between them. The CDR3 consists of 18 residues. Germline values: CDR1 SGDLS, CDR2 YYNGEE. The CDR3 DNA reads TGTGCCAGCAGCGGCGGGACATCCCCCTCCTCTGGGGCCAACGTCCTGACTTTC. Encoded protein: CASSGGTSPSSGANVLTF.

This clonotype occurred a few times. The chain combines TRBV12-3 or TRBV12-4 with TRBJ2-6; D uncertain. The CDR3 loop spans 17 amino acids. V lost 6 bases to trimming and J lost 0 bases, with 15 bases between them. The CDR3 here is CASSRSEMYSGANVLTF. For the CDR3, the DNA is TGTGCCAGCAGCCGAAGTGAAATGTACTCTGGGGCCAACGTCCTGACTTTC.

The chain couples TRBV7-2 to TRBJ2-7; the D is unclear. V lost 1 base, J lost 4 bases, and 11 bases lay in between. The CDR3 sequence is 14 residues long. Germline CDR1 reads SGHTA; CDR2 reads FQGNSA. CDR3 in amino acids: CASSLVRSEYEQYF. The CDR3 DNA sequence: TGTGCCAGCAGCTTAGTGAGGAGTGAATACGAGCAGTACTTC.

The rearrangement links TRBV20-1 to TRBJ2-5; D ambiguous. Trimming left V 3 bases short and J 5 bases short, with 13 bases between. This CDR3 comprises 13 residues. Per germline, CDR1 DFQATT and CDR2 SNEGSKA (reference sequence). CDR3 in amino acids: CSARELALETQYF. CDR3 coding DNA: TGCAGTGCTAGGGAATTGGCGTTGGAGACCCAGTACTTC.

Only a few counts were recorded for this clonotype. The V and J genes are TRBV20-1 and TRBJ1-1; D is unresolved. V gave up 3 bases and J gave up 1 base, with 15 bases separating them. This CDR3 is built from 15 residues. Germline CDR1 DFQATT, CDR2 SNEGSKA (reference sequence). The CDR3 loop is CSARVAGLTNTEAFF. CDR3 nucleotide sequence: TGCAGTGCTAGGGTAGCCGGACTAACGAACACTGAAGCTTTCTTT.

In DNA form, the CDR3 reads TGTGCCAGCAGCCAGAAGGTTAACACTGAAGCTTTCTTT. Its protein is CASSQKVNTEAFF. J is TRBJ1-1 and V is TRBV3-1, with unresolved D. Trimming took off 3 bases at V and 2 bases at J, with 7 bases between the two ends. The CDR3 contains 13 residues. Germline CDR1 is LGHDT and CDR2 is YNNKEL (reference sequence).

The chain joins TRBV14 to TRBJ2-3; maybe TRBD2 (6 bases). Germline CDR1 is SGHDN and CDR2 is FVKESK. Trimming cost V 3 bases and J 2 bases, with 21 bases left between them. This CDR3 contains 18 residues. The CDR3: CASSHRFWGEKSTDTQYF. The DNA for the CDR3 is TGTGCCAGCAGCCATCGCTTCTGGGGGGAGAAATCCACAGATACGCAGTATTTT.

This clonotype was picked up a small number of times. This chain connects TRBV29-1 to TRBJ1-4; perhaps TRBD1 as D (5 bases). The CDR3 extends over 13 amino acids. Trimming took 4 bases from V and 6 from J, leaving 12 bases between them. Germline V gene lookup returns CDR1 SQVTM and CDR2 ANQGSEA. The CDR3 DNA is TGCAGCGTTGCTCCCCGAGGGGATGAAAAACTGTTTTTT. This translates into CSVAPRGDEKLFF.